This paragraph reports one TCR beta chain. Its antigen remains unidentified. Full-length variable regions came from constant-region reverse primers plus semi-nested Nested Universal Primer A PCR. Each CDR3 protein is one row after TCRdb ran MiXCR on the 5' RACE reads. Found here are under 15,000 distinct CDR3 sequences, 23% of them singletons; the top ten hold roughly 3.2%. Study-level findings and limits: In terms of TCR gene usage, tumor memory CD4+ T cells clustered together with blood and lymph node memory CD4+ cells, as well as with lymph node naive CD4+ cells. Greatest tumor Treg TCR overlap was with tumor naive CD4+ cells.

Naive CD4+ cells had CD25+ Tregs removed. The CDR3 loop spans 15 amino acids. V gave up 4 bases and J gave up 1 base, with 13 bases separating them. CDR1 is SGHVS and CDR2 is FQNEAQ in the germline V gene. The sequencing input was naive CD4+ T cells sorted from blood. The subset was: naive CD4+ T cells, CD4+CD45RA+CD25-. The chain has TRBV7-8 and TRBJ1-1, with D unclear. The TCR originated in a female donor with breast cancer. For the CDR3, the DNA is TGTGCCAGCAGCTCAGTCCAGCATAGGAACACTGAAGCTTTCTTT. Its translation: CASSSVQHRNTEAFF.